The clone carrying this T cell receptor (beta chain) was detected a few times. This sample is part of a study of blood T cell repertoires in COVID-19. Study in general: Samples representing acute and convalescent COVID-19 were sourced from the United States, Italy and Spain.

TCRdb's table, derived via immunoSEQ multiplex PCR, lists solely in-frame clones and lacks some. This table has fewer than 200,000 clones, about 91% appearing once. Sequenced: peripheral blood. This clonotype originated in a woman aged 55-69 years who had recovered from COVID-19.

The CDR3 nucleotides are TGTGCCAGCAGTTCAAACAGAAACACTGAAGCTTTCTTT. This translates into CASSSNRNTEAFF. This chain links TRBV6-5 with TRBJ1-1, with D unclear. The CDR3 consists of 13 residues. Deletions cut 4 bases from V and 2 bases from J, with 8 bases between. The germline V gene encodes CDR1 MNHEY and CDR2 SVGAGI.